This T cell receptor beta chain was sequenced for a study of Ad26.COV2.S vaccination and SARS-CoV-2 variants. Study overall: Donor was in the COV1001 Ad26.COV2.S trial arm.

The CDR3 length is 15 residues. Looked up from germline, CDR1 is LNHDA and CDR2 is SQIVND (reference sequence). V dropped 3 bases and J dropped 4 bases, with 15 bases sitting between them. Remarks on this clone: Its antigen is still unknown.

The data were produced by immunoSEQ multiplex PCR, yet TCRdb's version contains in-frame clones alone and is incomplete. This sample yields about 440,000 clones, of which 90% are seen a single time; approximately 4.5% belongs to the top ten. Study-level points and caveats: Post-vaccination spike-specific CD8+ and CD4+ T cell responses reportedly had substantial breadth. Vaccinees and placebo recipients showed similar non-spike TCR breadth.

Documented treatment: roughly 20 received Ad26.COV2.S at low or high dose, single or two shots; 5 received placebo; per-sample allocation not given. Sample collection was performed on day 63 after the first vaccine or placebo injection. This Boston cohort included adults aged 18-55 years. V gene TRBV19 combines with J gene TRBJ2-5, with D possibly TRBD2 on 5 matching bases. The sample here was peripheral blood, taken in a trial of Ad26.COV2.S vaccine versus placebo. This sequence was found in a person aged 18-65 years who received the Ad26.COV2.S COVID-19 vaccine or a placebo. CDR3 sequence (DNA): TGTGCCAGTAGTATGGCCCGAGGGCATCTAGAGACCCAGTACTTC. Residues: CASSMARGHLETQYF.